Each of the 20 T cell receptor beta chains below was sequenced from the same sample in a study of CD8 T cells in Susac syndrome. It was with random hexamers that roughly 0.45 to 1 ug RNA was reverse transcribed. TCRdb fed the immunoSEQ multiplex PCR reads into MiXCR, producing one record per CDR3 protein. The repertoire holds approximately 170,000 distinct CDR3 sequences, just under 95% seen once, with 0.13% in the top ten. The material sequenced was CD4+ T cells from PBMCs. Receptor source: a human donor in good health.

The CDR3 DNA reads as TGTGCCAGCAGCGTAGATGGGAAGAATTCACCCCTCCACTTT. It translates to CASSVDGKNSPLHF. The chain employs TRBV7-8 and TRBJ1-6; D is unresolved. The CDR3 runs to 14 residues. Between the trimmed V and J ends, which lost 5 bases and 7 bases, there was a span of 12 bases. Looked up from germline, CDR1 is SGHVS and CDR2 is FQNEAQ.

The chain is built from TRBV6-6 and TRBJ2-1; 8 bases align to TRBD2. Trimming removed 4 bases from V and 7 bases from J; junction bases left unmatched: 6. The germline gives CDR1 MNHNY, CDR2 SVGAGI (reference sequence). This CDR3 comprises 14 residues. In DNA form, the CDR3 reads TGTGCCAGCAGTTCCGGGGGGGCATGGAATGAGCAGTTCTTC. The encoded protein is CASSSGGAWNEQFF.

The rearrangement uses TRBV12-3 or TRBV12-4 and TRBJ2-5, with D uncertain. With 1 base removed from V and 5 bases from J, the gap between germline ends came to 8 bases. This CDR3 is 13 amino acids long. The CDR3, as DNA: TGTGCCAGCAGTTTAGACCCCATCGAGACCCAGTACTTC. Amino acids: CASSLDPIETQYF.

The chain uses TRBV29-1 and TRBJ2-7; D not resolved. CDR1 is SQVTM, CDR2 ANQGSEA, per germline. This CDR3 is built from 11 residues. V lost 7 bases and J 4 bases, leaving 11 bases between the germline ends. Here the CDR3 DNA reads TGCAGCGGGACCACATTGTACGAGCAGTACTTC. The encoded protein is CSGTTLYEQYF.

CDR3 region: CASSLSGVIGYEQYF. CDR3 bases: TGTGCCAGCAGTTTGAGTGGAGTGATAGGCTACGAGCAGTACTTC. This chain uses TRBV27 with TRBJ2-7; D is ambiguous. Trimming removed 3 bases at V and 3 bases at J, with 15 bases between. There are 15 residues in the CDR3. CDR1 and CDR2 (germline): MNHEY, SMNVEV (reference sequence).

The chain links TRBV18 to TRBJ2-3; 8 positions agree with TRBD1. CDR1 is KGHSH, CDR2 LQKENI, per germline. V lost 0 bases, J lost 1 base, and 3 bases stayed unmatched. This CDR3 region has 16 residues. The CDR3 here is CASSPPSTGGTDTQYF. DNA for the CDR3: TGTGCCAGCTCACCACCCTCGACAGGGGGCACAGATACGCAGTATTTT.

This chain joins TRBV18 and TRBJ2-5; no clear D gene. Germline-derived CDR1 and CDR2 are KGHSH and LQKENI. The CDR3 length is 14 residues. Trimming took 6 bases from V and 4 from J, leaving 15 bases between them. The CDR3 sequence: CASSLTWVGETQYF. The CDR3 region has the DNA TGTGCCAGCTCTCTGACATGGGTAGGAGAGACCCAGTACTTC.

V is TRBV12-5 and J is TRBJ2-4; no clear D gene. The CDR3 contains 15 residues. Per germline, CDR1 LGHNT and CDR2 FRNRAP. Trimming took 4 bases from V and 0 from J, leaving 10 bases between them. CDR3 bases: TGTGCTAGTGGTTATCACAGCTTAGCCAAAAACATTCAGTACTTC. As protein: CASGYHSLAKNIQYF.

The V gene is TRBV6-5, the J gene TRBJ1-5; TRBD1 might be the D (6 bases). CDR1 and CDR2 (germline): MNHEY, SVGAGI. The CDR3 consists of 17 residues. V lost 4 bases to trimming and J lost 0 bases, with 16 bases between them. The CDR3 nucleotides are TGTGCCAGCAGTTCCGACTATCGGACAGTTAGCAATCAGCCCCAGCATTTT. It specifies CASSSDYRTVSNQPQHF.

This rearrangement joins TRBV12-3 or TRBV12-4 to TRBJ1-6; D is unclear. There are 15 residues in the CDR3. V lost 5 bases and J 3 bases, leaving 11 bases between the germline ends. The CDR3 loop reads CASSPRSGYNSPLHF. The CDR3 DNA is TGTGCCAGCAGTCCCAGATCCGGCTATAATTCACCCCTCCACTTT.

The rearrangement links TRBV20-1 to TRBJ2-4; a weak D match, TRBD1 (5 bases). Trimming took 6 bases from V and 7 from J, leaving 16 bases between them. This CDR3 region has 13 residues. The germline gives CDR1 DFQATT, CDR2 SNEGSKA (reference sequence). This CDR3 reads CSAGQGKANIQYF. The CDR3 nucleotides read TGCAGTGCCGGACAAGGCAAAGCGAACATTCAGTACTTC.

This clonotype has only one observation. The rearrangement links TRBV7-7 to TRBJ2-5, with D tentatively TRBD2 (5 bases). V dropped 0 bases and J dropped 7 bases, with 9 bases sitting between them. The CDR3 has 13 residues. Germline V CDR1 and CDR2: SSHAT, FNYEAQ (reference sequence). The CDR3 sequence is CASSLATEGTQYF. DNA of the CDR3: TGTGCCAGCAGCTTAGCCACTGAGGGGACCCAGTACTTC.

J is TRBJ1-2 and V is TRBV4-2; the D gene is possibly TRBD1 (5 bases). With 3 bases removed from V and 7 bases from J, the gap between germline ends came to 12 bases. CDR3 length equals 13 residues. The germline gives CDR1 LGHNA, CDR2 YNFKEQ. The CDR3 loop reads CASSQGPTTGYTF. The CDR3 bases are TGTGCCAGCAGCCAGGGACCGACAACTGGCTACACCTTC.

V is TRBV29-1 and J is TRBJ2-1; either TRBD1 or TRBD2 may supply D (7 bases each). Germline CDR1 and CDR2: SQVTM and ANQGSEA. Between the trimmed V and J ends, which lost 1 base and 4 bases, there was a span of 17 bases. The CDR3 loop spans 16 amino acids. The CDR3 sequence: CSVEGGGTAGYNEQFF. In DNA, the CDR3 is TGCAGCGTTGAAGGTGGTGGGACAGCGGGATACAATGAGCAGTTCTTC.

The V gene is TRBV19, the J gene TRBJ2-2, with TRBD1 matching over 8 bases. CDR1 and CDR2 (germline): LNHDA, SQIVND (reference sequence). The J segment lost 1 base and the V segment lost 7 bases, leaving 8 bases of the junction unmatched. The CDR3 length is 16 residues. The CDR3 protein is CASKNPGTGNTGELFF. The CDR3 DNA is TGTGCCAGTAAAAACCCCGGGACAGGGAACACCGGGGAGCTGTTTTTT.

The chain couples TRBV4-2 to TRBJ2-7; weak D call: TRBD1 (6 bases). The germline V and J ends were trimmed by 1 base and 4 bases, with 17 bases remaining between them. Germline V CDR1 and CDR2: LGHNA, YNFKEQ. This CDR3 is 16 amino acids long. CDR3 DNA: TGTGCCAGCAGCCAAGTAGAGGGCAGGGGAGAGTACGAGCAGTACTTC. This sequence encodes CASSQVEGRGEYEQYF.

This rearrangement joins TRBV20-1 to TRBJ1-1; D possibly corresponds to TRBD1 (6 bases). The CDR3 length is 13 residues. The V end lost 5 bases, the J end lost 0 bases, and 10 bases lay between the germline ends. The V gene's germline CDR1 is DFQATT and CDR2 SNEGSKA (reference sequence). The CDR3 loop is CSAAQGLNTEAFF. Here the CDR3 DNA reads TGCAGTGCTGCACAGGGATTGAACACTGAAGCTTTCTTT.

V is TRBV4-1 and J is TRBJ2-2; D might be TRBD1 (5 bases). This CDR3 is built from 16 residues. V lost 0 bases, J lost 4 bases, and 12 bases lay in between. Germline CDR1 and CDR2: MGHRA and YSYEKL. The CDR3 protein is CASSQDPGAGTGELFF. The CDR3 nucleotides are TGCGCCAGCAGCCAAGATCCTGGGGCTGGCACCGGGGAGCTGTTTTTT.

The rearrangement joins TRBV12-3 or TRBV12-4 to TRBJ2-4; D is undetermined. This CDR3 has 19 residues. Trimming took off 2 bases at V and 0 bases at J, with 20 bases between the two ends. The CDR3 DNA reads TGTGCCAGCAGTTTATGGGGTTTGAGTTCGGGTCTAGCCAAAAACATTCAGTACTTC. Its translation is CASSLWGLSSGLAKNIQYF.

The chain links TRBV27 to TRBJ1-2, with a possible D match to TRBD1 (6 bases). The CDR3 length is 16 residues. Germline CDR1 and CDR2: MNHEY and SMNVEV (reference sequence). The V and J ends lost 2 bases and 3 bases respectively, with 16 bases between them. CDR3 in amino acids: CASSLIPSAGDYGYTF. The CDR3, as DNA: TGTGCCAGCAGTTTAATTCCCTCGGCAGGGGACTATGGCTACACCTTC.